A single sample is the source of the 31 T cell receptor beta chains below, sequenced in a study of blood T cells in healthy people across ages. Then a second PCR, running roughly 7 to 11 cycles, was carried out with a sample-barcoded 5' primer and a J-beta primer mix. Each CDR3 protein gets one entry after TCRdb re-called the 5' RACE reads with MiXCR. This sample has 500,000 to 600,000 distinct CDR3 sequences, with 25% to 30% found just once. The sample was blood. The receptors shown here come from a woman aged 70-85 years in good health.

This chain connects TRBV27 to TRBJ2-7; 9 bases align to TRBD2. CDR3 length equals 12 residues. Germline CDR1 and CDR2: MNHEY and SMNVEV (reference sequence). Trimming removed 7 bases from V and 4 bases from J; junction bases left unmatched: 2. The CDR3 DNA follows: TGTGCCAGCACTAGCGGGACGTACGAGCAGTACTTC. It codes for CASTSGTYEQYF.

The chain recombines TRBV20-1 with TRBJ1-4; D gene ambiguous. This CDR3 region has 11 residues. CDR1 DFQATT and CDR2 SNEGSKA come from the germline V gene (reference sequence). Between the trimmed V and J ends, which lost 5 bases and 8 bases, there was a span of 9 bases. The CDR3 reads CSAFVREKLFF. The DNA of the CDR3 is TGCAGTGCTTTTGTCAGAGAAAAACTGTTTTTT.

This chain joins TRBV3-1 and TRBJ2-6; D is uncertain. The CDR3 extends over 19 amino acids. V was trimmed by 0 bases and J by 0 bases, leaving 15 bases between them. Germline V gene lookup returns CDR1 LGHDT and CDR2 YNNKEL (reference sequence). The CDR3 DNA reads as TGTGCCAGCAGCCAAGATCTTCGGCTATACCCCTCTGGGGCCAACGTCCTGACTTTC. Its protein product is CASSQDLRLYPSGANVLTF.

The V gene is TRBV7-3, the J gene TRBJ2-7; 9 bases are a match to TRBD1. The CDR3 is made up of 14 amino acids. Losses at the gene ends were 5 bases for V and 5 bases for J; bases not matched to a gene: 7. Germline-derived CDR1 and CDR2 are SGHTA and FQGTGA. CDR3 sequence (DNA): TGTGCCAGCAGCCTGCCCGGGACAGGGCACGAGCAGTACTTC. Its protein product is CASSLPGTGHEQYF.

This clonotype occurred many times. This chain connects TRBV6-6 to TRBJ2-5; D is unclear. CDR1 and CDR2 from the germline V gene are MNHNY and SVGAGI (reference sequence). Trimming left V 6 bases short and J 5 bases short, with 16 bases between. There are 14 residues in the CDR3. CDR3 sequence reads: CASRARRDGETQYF. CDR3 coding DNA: TGTGCCAGCAGGGCACGACGCGACGGGGAGACCCAGTACTTC.

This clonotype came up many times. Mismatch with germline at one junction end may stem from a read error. The CDR3 is CASSFTGMNTEAFF. Here the CDR3 DNA reads TGTGCCAGCAGTTTCACAGGGATGAACACTGAAGCTTTCTTT. The chain links TRBV5-1 to TRBJ1-1; a possible D gene is TRBD1 (6 bases). Germline V gene lookup returns CDR1 SGHRS and CDR2 YFSETQ. The CDR3 runs to 14 residues.

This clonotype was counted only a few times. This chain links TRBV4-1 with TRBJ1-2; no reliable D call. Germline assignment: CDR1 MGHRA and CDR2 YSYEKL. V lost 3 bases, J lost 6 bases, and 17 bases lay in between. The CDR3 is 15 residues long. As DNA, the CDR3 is TGCGCCAGCAGCCAGCAATCCGCAACATTGGATGGCTACACCTTC. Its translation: CASSQQSATLDGYTF.

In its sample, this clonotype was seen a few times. The CDR3 here is CSDDTGHTF. The CDR3 DNA is TGCAGCGATGACACCGGGCACACCTTC. The gene calls are TRBV29-1 and TRBJ1-2, with D uncertain. In germline, CDR1 is SQVTM, CDR2 ANQGSEA. V was cut by 7 bases and J by 12 bases, with 12 bases left in between. This CDR3 region has 9 residues.

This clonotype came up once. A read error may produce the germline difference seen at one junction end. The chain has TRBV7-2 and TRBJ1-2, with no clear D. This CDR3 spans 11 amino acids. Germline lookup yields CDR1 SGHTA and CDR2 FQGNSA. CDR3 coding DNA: TGTGCCAGCAGCTATTACTATCGCTACACCTTC. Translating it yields CASSYYYRYTF.

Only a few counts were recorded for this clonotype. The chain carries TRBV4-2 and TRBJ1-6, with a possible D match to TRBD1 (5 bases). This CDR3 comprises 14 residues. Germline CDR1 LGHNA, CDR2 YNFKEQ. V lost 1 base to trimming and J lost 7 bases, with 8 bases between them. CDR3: CASSQVGLNSPLHF. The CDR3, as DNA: TGTGCCAGCAGCCAAGTGGGACTAAATTCACCCCTCCACTTT.

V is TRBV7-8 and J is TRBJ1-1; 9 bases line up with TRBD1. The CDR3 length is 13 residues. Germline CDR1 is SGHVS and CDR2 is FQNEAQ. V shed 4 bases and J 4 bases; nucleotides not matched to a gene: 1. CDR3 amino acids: CASSSGQGTEAFF. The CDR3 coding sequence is TGTGCCAGCAGCTCGGGACAGGGCACTGAAGCTTTCTTT.

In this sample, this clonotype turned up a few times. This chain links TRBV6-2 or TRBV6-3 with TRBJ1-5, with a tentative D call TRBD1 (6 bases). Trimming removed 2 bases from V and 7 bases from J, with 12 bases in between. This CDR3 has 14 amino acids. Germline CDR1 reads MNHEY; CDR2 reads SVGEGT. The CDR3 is CASSYTGGGQPQHF. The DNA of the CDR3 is TGTGCCAGCAGTTACACTGGGGGCGGACAGCCCCAGCATTTT.

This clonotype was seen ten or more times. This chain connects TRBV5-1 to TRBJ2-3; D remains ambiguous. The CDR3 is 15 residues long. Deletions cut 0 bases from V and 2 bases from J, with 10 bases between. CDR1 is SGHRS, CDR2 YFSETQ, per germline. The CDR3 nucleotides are TGCGCCAGCAGCTTGGAACCGAACCCCACAGATACGCAGTATTTT. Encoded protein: CASSLEPNPTDTQYF.

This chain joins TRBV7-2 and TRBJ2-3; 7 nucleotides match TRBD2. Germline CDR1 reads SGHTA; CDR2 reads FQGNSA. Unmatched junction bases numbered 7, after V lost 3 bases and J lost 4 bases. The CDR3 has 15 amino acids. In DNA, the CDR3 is TGTGCCAGCAGCTTCCTAGGACTAGACGCAGATACGCAGTATTTT. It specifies CASSFLGLDADTQYF.

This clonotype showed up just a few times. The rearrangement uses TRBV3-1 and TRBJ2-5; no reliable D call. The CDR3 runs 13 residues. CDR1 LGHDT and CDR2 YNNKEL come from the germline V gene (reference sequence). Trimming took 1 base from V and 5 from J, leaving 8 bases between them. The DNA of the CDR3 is TGTGCCAGCAGCCAAGTGGTAACCGAGACCCAGTACTTC. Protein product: CASSQVVTETQYF.

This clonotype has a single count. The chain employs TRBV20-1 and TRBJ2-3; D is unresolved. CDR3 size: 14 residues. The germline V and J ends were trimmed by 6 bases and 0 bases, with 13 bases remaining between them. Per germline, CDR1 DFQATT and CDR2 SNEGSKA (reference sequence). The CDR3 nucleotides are TGCAGTGCACCGGGCCCTACTAGCACAGATACGCAGTATTTT. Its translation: CSAPGPTSTDTQYF.

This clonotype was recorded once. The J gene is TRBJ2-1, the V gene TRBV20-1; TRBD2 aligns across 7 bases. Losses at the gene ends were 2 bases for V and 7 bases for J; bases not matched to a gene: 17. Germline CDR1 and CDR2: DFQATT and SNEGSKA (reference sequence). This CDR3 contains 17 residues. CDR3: CSARLRLAPATFNEQFF. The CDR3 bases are TGCAGTGCTAGACTGCGACTAGCCCCTGCCACCTTTAATGAGCAGTTCTTC.

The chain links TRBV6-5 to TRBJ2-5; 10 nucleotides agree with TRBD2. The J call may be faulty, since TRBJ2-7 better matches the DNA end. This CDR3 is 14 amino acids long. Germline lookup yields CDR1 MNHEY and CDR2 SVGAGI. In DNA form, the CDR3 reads TGTGCCAGCAGGTGGACTAGCGGTCCCTACGAGCAGTACTTC. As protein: CASRWTSGPYEQYF.

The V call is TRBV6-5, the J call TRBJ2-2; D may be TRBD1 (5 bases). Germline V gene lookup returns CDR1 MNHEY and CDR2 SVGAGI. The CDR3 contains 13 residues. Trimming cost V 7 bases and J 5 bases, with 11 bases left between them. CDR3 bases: TGTGCCAGCAAGGGGCAGTCAACCGGGGAGCTGTTTTTT. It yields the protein CASKGQSTGELFF.

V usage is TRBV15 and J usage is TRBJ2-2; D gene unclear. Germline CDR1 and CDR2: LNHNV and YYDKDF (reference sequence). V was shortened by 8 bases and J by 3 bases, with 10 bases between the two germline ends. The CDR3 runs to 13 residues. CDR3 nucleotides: TGTGCCACCTCAACTGGGGACACCGGGGAGCTGTTTTTT. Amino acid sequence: CATSTGDTGELFF.

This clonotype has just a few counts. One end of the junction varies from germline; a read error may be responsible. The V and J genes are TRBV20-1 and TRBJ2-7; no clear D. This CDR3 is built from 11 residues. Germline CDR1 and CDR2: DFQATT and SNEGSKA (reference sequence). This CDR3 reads CSAKESKETHF. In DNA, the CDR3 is TGCAGTGCCAAAGAGTCGAAGGAGACACACTTC.

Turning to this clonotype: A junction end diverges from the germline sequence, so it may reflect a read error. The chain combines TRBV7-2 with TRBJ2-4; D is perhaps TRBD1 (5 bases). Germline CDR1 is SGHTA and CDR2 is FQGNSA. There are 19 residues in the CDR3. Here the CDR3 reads CASSLVVSGYPLAKNIQYF. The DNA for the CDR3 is TGTGCAAGCAGCTTAGTGGTGTCAGGGTATCCGCTAGCCAAAAACATTCAGTACTTC.

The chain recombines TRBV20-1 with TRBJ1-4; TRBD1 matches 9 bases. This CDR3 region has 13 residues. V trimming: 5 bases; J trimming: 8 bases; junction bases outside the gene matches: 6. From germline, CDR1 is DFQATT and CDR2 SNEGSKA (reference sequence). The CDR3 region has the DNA TGCAGTGCTGAGGGACAGGGAGAGGAAAAACTGTTTTTT. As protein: CSAEGQGEEKLFF.

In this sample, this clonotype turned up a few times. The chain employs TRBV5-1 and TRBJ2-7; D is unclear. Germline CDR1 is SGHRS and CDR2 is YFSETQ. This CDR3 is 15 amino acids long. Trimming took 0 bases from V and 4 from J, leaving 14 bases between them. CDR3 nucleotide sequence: TGCGCCAGCAGCTTGGCTTCTAACTTGGGTTACGAGCAGTACTTC. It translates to CASSLASNLGYEQYF.

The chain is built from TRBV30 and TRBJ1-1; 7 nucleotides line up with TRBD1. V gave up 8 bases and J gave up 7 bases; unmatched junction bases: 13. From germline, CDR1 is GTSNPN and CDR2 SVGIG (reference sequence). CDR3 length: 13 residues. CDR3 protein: CARKSTGTYEAFF. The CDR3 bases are TGTGCCCGGAAATCGACAGGGACCTATGAAGCTTTCTTT.

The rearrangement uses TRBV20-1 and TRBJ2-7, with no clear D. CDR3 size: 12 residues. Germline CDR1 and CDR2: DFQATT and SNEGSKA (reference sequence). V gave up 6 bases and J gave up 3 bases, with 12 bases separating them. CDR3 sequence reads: CSASPDVYEQYF. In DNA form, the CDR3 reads TGCAGTGCCTCCCCGGACGTCTACGAGCAGTACTTC.

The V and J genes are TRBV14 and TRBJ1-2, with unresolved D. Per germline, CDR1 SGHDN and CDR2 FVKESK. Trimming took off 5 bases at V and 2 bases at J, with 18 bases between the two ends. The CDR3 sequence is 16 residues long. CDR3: CASSTTQVSLNYGYTF. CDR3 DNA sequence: TGTGCCAGCAGCACGACGCAGGTATCCTTGAACTATGGCTACACCTTC.

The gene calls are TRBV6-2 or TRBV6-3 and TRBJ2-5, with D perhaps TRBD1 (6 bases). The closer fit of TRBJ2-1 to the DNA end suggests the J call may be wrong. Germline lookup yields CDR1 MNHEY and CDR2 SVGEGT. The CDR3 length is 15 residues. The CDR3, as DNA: TGTGCCAGCAGTACTCAGGGGCAGGCCTACAATGAGCAGTTCTTC. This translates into CASSTQGQAYNEQFF.

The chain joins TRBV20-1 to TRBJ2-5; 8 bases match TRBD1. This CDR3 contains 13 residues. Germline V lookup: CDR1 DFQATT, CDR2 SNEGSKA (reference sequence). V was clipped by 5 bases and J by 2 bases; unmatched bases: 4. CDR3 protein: CSADRGWQETQYF. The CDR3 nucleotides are TGCAGTGCTGACAGGGGATGGCAAGAGACCCAGTACTTC.

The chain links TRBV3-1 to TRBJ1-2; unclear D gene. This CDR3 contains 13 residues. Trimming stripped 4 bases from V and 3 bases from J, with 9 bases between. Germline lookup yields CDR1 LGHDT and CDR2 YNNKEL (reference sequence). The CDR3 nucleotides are TGTGCCAGCAGCCTTAGTAGGCACTATGGCTACACCTTC. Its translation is CASSLSRHYGYTF.

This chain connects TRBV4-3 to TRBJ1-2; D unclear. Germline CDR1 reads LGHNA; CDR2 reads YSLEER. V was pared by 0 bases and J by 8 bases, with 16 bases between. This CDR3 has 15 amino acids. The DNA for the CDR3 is TGCGCCAGCAGCCAAGAGGTCAGGCTCTTGAACGGCTACACCTTC. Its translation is CASSQEVRLLNGYTF.